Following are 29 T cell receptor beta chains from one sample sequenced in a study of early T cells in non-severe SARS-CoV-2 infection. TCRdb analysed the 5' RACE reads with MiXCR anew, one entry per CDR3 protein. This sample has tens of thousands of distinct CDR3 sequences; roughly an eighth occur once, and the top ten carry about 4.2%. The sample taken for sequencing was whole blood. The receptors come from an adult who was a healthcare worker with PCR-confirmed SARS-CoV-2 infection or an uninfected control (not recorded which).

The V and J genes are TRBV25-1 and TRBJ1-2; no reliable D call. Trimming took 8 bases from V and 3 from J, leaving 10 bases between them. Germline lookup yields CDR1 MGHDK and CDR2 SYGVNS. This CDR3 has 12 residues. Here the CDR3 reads CASGTRDYGYTF. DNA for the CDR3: TGTGCCAGCGGCACGCGTGACTATGGCTACACCTTC.

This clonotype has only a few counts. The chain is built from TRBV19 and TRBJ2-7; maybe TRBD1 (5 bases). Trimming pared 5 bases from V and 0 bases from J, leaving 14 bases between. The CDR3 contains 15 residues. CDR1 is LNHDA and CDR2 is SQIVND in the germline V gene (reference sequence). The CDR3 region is CASSPLGPSSYEQYF. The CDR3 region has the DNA TGTGCCAGTAGTCCTTTGGGGCCGAGCTCCTACGAGCAGTACTTC.

CDR3 residues: CASRLRQGVESPLHF. The CDR3 region has the DNA TGCGCCAGCAGGCTTCGACAGGGAGTAGAATCACCCCTCCACTTT. The rearrangement joins TRBV5-1 to TRBJ1-6; 7 nucleotides align to TRBD1. The junction had 12 bases not matched to a gene; V was cut back by 5 bases and J by 10 bases. CDR1 SGHRS and CDR2 YFSETQ come from the germline V gene. The length of the CDR3 is 15 residues. Filled out from reference TRBV5-1 and TRBJ1-6, the complete variable domain reads KAGVTQTPRYLIKTRGQQVTLSCSPISGHRSVSWYQQTPGQGLQFLFEYFSETQRNKGNFPGRFSGRQFSNSRSEMNVSTLELGDSALYLCASRLRQGVESPLHFGNGTRLTVT.

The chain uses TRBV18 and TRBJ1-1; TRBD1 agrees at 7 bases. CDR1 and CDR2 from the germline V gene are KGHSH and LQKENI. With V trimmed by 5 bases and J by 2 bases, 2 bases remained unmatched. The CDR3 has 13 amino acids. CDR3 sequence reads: CASSDRVNTEAFF. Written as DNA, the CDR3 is TGTGCCAGCTCAGACAGGGTCAACACTGAAGCTTTCTTT.

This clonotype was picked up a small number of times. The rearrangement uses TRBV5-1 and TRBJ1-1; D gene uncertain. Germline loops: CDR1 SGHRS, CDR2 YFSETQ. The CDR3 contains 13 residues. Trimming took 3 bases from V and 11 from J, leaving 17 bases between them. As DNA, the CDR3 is TGCGCCAGCAGCTCCCACCTAGGTAGCTACGCTTTCTTT. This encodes CASSSHLGSYAFF.

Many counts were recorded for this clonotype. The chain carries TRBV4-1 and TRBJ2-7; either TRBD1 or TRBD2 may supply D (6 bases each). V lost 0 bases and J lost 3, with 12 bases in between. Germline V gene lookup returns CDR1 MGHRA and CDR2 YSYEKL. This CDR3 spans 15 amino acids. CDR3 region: CASSQDRGAYYEQYF. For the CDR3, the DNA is TGCGCCAGCAGCCAAGATAGGGGGGCATACTACGAGCAGTACTTC.

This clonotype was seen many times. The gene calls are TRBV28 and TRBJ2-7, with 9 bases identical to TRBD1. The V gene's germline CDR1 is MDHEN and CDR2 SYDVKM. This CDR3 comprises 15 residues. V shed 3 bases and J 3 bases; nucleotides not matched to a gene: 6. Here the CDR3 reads CASSLTGGLGYEQYF. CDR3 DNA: TGTGCCAGCAGTTTGACAGGGGGTTTGGGCTACGAGCAGTACTTC. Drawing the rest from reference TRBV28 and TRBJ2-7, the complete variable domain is DVKVTQSSRYLVKRTGEKVFLECVQDMDHENMFWYRQDPGLGLRLIYFSYDVKMKEKGDIPEGYSVSREKKERFSLILESASTNQTSMYLCASSLTGGLGYEQYFGPGTRLTVT.

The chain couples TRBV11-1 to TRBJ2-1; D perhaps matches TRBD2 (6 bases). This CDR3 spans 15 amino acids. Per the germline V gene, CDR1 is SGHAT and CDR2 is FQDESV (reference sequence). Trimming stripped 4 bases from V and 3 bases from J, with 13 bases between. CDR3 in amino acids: CASSSSGTGYNEQFF. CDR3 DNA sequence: TGTGCCAGCAGCTCCTCCGGGACTGGCTACAATGAGCAGTTCTTC.

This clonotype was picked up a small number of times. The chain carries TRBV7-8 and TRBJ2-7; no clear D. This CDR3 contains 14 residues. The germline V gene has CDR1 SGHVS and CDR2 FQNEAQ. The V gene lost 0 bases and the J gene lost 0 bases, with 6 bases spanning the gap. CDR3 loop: CASSLARSSYEQYF. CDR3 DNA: TGTGCCAGCAGCTTAGCTCGGTCCTCCTACGAGCAGTACTTC. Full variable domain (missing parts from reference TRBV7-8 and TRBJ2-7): GAGVSQSPRYKVAKRGQDVALRCDPISGHVSLFWYQQALGQGPEFLTYFQNEAQLDKSGLPSDRFFAERPEGSVSTLKIQRTQQEDSAVYLCASSLARSSYEQYFGPGTRLTVT.

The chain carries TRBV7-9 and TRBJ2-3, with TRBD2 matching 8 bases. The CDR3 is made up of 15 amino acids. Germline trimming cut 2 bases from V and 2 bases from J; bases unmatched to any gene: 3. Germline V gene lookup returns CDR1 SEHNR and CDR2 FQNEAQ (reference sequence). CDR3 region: CASSLYGGATDTQYF. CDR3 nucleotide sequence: TGTGCCAGCAGCTTATACGGGGGGGCCACAGATACGCAGTATTTT. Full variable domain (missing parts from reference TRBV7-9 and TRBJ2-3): DTGVSQNPRHKITKRGQNVTFRCDPISEHNRLYWYRQTLGQGPEFLTYFQNEAQLEKSRLLSDRFSAERPKGSFSTLEIQRTEQGDSAMYLCASSLYGGATDTQYFGPGTRLTVL.

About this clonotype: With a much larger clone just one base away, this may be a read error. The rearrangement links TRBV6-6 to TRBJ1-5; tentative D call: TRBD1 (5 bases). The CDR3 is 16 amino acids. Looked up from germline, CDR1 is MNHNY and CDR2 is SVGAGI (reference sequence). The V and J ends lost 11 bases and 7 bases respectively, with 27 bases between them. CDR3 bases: TGTGCCCTTAACCTCCCCCCGAGGGTCAGGGACCAGCCCCAGCATTTT. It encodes CALNLPPRVRDQPQHF.

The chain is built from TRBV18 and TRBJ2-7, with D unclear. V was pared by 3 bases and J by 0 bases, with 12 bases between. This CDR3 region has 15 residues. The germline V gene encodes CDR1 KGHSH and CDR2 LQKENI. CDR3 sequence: CASSPPLDYSYEQYF. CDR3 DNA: TGTGCCAGCTCACCCCCCCTGGATTACTCCTACGAGCAGTACTTC. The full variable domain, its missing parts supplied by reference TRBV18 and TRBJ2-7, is NAGVMQNPRHLVRRRGQEARLRCSPMKGHSHVYWYRQLPEEGLKFMVYLQKENIIDESGMPKERFSAEFPKEGPSILRIQQVVRGDSAAYFCASSPPLDYSYEQYFGPGTRLTVT.

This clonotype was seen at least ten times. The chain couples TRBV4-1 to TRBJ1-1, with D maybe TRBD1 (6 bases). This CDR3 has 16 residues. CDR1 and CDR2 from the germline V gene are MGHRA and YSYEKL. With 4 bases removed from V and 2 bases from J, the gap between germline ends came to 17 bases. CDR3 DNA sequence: TGCGCCAGCAGCCCCCTCAGGGGAGGACGAAACACTGAAGCTTTCTTT. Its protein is CASSPLRGGRNTEAFF.

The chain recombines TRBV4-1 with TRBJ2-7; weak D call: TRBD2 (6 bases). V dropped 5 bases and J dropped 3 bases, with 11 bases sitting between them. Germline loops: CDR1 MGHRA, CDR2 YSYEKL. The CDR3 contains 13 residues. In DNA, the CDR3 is TGCGCCAGCAGCGTCCGGGAGTTCTACGAGCAGTACTTC. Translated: CASSVREFYEQYF.

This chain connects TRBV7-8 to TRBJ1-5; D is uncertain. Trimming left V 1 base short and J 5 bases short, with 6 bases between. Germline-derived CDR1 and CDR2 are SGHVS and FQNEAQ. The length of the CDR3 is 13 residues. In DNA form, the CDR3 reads TGTGCCAGCAGCTTAGGACATTATCAGCCCCAGCATTTT. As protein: CASSLGHYQPQHF.

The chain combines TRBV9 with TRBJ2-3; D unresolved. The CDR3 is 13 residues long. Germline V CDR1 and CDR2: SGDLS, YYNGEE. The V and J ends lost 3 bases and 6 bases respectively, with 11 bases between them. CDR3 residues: CASSAPSSDTQYF. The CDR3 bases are TGTGCCAGCAGCGCCCCGTCCTCGGATACGCAGTATTTT.

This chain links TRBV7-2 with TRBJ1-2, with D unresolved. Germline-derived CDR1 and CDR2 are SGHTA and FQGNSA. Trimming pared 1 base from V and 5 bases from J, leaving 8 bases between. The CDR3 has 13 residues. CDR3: CASSLDEEYGYTF. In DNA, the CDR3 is TGTGCCAGCAGCTTAGATGAGGAGTATGGCTACACCTTC.

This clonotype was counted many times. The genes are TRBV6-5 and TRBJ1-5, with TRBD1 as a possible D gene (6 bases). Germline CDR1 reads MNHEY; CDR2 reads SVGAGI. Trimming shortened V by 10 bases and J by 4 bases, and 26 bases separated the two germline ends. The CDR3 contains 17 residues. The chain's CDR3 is CATSPGHYFRGNQPQHF. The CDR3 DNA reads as TGTGCCACCTCGCCGGGACACTATTTTAGGGGAAATCAGCCCCAGCATTTT.

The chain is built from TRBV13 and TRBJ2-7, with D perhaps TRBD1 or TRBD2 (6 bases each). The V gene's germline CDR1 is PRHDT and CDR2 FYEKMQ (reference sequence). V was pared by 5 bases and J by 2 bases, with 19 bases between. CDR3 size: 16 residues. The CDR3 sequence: CASSPDGGQRAYEQYF. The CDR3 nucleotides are TGTGCCAGCAGCCCGGATGGGGGGCAGCGAGCCTACGAGCAGTACTTC.

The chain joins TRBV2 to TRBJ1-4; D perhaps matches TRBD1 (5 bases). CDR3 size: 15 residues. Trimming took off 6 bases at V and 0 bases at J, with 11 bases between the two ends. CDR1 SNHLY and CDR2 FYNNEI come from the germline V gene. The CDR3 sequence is CASRGRQTTNEKLFF. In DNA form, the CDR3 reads TGTGCCAGCAGAGGAAGACAGACAACTAATGAAAAACTGTTTTTT.

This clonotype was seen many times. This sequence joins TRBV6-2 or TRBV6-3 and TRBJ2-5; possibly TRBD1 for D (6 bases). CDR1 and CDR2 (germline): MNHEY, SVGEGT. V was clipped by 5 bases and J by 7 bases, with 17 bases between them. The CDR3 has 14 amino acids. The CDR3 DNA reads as TGTGCCAGCAGTCGACTACAGGGCCCAGGGACCCAGTACTTC. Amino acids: CASSRLQGPGTQYF.

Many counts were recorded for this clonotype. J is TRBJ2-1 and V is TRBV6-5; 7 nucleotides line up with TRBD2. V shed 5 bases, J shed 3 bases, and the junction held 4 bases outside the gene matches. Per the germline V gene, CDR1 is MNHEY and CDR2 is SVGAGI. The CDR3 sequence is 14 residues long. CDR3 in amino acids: CASSLSGNYNEQFF. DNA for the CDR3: TGTGCCAGCAGTCTAAGCGGGAACTACAATGAGCAGTTCTTC.

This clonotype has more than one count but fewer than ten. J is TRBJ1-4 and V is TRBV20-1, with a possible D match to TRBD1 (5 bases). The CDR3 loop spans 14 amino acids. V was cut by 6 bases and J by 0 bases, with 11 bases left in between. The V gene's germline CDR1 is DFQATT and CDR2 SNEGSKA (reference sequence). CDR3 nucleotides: TGCAGTGCGCCTGACAGATCAACTAATGAAAAACTGTTTTTT. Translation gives CSAPDRSTNEKLFF.

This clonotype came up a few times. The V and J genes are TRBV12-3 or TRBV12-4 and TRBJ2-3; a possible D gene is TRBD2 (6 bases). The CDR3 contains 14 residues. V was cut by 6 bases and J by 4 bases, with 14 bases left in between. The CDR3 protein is CASRRRDFSDTQYF. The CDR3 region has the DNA TGTGCCAGCAGGAGGCGGGACTTTTCAGATACGCAGTATTTT.

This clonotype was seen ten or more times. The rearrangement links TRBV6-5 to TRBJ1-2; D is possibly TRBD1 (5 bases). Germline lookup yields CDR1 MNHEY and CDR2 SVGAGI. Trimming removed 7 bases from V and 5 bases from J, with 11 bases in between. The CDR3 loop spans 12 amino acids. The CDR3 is CASTQGLYGYTF. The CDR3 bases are TGTGCCAGCACCCAGGGCCTATATGGCTACACCTTC.

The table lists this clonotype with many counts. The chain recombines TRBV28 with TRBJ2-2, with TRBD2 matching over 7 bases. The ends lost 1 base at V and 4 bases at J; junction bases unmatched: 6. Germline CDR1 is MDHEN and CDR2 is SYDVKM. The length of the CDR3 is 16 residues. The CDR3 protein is CASSLSLGRGTGELFF. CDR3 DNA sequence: TGTGCCAGCAGTTTATCGTTGGGGAGGGGCACCGGGGAGCTGTTTTTT.

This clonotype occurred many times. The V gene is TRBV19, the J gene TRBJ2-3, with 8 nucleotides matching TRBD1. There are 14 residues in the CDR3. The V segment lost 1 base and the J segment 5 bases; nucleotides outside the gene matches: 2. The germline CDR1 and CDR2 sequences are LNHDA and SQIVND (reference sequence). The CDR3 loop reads CASSIATGGDTQYF. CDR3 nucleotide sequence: TGTGCCAGTAGTATAGCTACAGGGGGAGATACGCAGTATTTT.

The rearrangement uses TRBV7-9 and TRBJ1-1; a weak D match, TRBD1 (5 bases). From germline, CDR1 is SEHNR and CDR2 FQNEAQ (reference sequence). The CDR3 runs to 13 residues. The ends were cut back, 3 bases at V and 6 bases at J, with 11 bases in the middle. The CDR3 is CASSFLGTAEAFF. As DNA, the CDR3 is TGTGCCAGCAGCTTCCTCGGGACGGCTGAAGCTTTCTTT.

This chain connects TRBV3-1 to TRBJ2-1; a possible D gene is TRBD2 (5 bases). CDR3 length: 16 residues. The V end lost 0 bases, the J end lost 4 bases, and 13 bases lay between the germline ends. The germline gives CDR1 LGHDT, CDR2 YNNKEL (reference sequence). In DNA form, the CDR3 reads TGTGCCAGCAGCCAAGAACGGGGTAGTCCGTACAATGAGCAGTTCTTC. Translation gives CASSQERGSPYNEQFF.